The rows below give T cell receptor beta chains drawn from one sample of a study of CD8 T cells in ankylosing spondylitis. TCRdb re-called the 5' RACE reads through MiXCR, storing one row per CDR3 protein. The sample lists about 210,000 distinct CDR3 sequences; 7.3% were seen once. Sequenced input: blood, either unsorted or a sorted T cell fraction (not recorded which). The receptors were sampled from a male donor with ankylosing spondylitis. CDR3s include the opening cysteine and the closing phenylalanine or tryptophan. Each record gives: CDR3 length, clone size, D gene, J gene, V gene, CDR3 protein, CDR3 DNA. A D gene is named only where the DNA matches it firmly. Size tells how often a clone was seen (once, few, many) or the class of an expanded clone, and some rows leave it out.

CDR3 length: 15
clone size: many
D gene: TRBD1
J gene: TRBJ2-1
V gene: TRBV20-1
CDR3 protein: CSARTDRAAYNEQFF
CDR3 DNA: TGCAGTGCTAGAACGGACAGGGCCGCCTACAATGAGCAGTTCTTC

CDR3 length: 10
clone size: many
D gene: -
J gene: TRBJ2-5
V gene: TRBV29-1
CDR3 protein: CSVAEGTQYF
CDR3 DNA: TGCAGCGTTGCCGAAGGGACCCAGTACTTC

CDR3 length: 17
clone size: -
D gene: -
J gene: TRBJ1-2
V gene: TRBV4-3
CDR3 protein: CASSQDRPAGLYYGYTF
CDR3 DNA: TGCGCCAGCAGCCAAGATCGTCCCGCAGGGTTGTACTATGGCTACACCTTC

CDR3 length: 13
clone size: -
D gene: -
J gene: TRBJ2-2
V gene: TRBV29-1
CDR3 protein: CSVKELNTGELFF
CDR3 DNA: TGCAGCGTGAAGGAGTTGAACACCGGGGAGCTGTTTTTT

CDR3 length: 16
clone size: many
D gene: TRBD1
J gene: TRBJ1-6
V gene: TRBV4-3
CDR3 protein: CASSQDWGQLNSPLHF
CDR3 DNA: TGCGCCAGCAGCCAAGATTGGGGACAGCTAAATTCACCCCTCCACTTT

CDR3 length: 16
clone size: few
D gene: -
J gene: TRBJ1-2
V gene: TRBV20-1
CDR3 protein: CSARAPPRQNIYGYTF
CDR3 DNA: TGCAGTGCTAGGGCACCTCCGAGACAGAATATCTATGGCTACACCTTC

CDR3 length: 17
clone size: many
D gene: -
J gene: TRBJ1-3
V gene: TRBV7-8
CDR3 protein: CASSSTDLFASGNTIYF
CDR3 DNA: TGTGCCAGCAGCTCTACTGACCTCTTTGCATCTGGAAACACCATATATTTT

CDR3 length: 16
clone size: few
D gene: -
J gene: TRBJ2-3
V gene: TRBV9
CDR3 protein: CASSVGGGRSPDTQYF
CDR3 DNA: TGTGCCAGCAGCGTAGGTGGCGGGCGTTCCCCAGATACGCAGTATTTT

CDR3 length: 14
clone size: -
D gene: -
J gene: TRBJ1-6
V gene: TRBV20-1
CDR3 protein: CSARVGDLNSPLHF
CDR3 DNA: TGCAGTGCTAGAGTGGGGGATCTGAATTCACCCCTCCACTTT

CDR3 length: 14
clone size: -
D gene: -
J gene: TRBJ1-6
V gene: TRBV27
CDR3 protein: CASSLNRVNSPLHF
CDR3 DNA: TGTGCCAGCAGTTTGAACAGGGTTAATTCACCCCTCCACTTT

CDR3 length: 17
clone size: many
D gene: TRBD1
J gene: TRBJ2-7
V gene: TRBV27
CDR3 protein: CASSLLKGATPSYEQYF
CDR3 DNA: TGTGCCAGCAGTTTATTGAAGGGGGCCACCCCGTCCTACGAGCAGTACTTC

CDR3 length: 15
clone size: -
D gene: TRBD1
J gene: TRBJ1-6
V gene: TRBV5-1
CDR3 protein: CASSLRTGVNSPLHF
CDR3 DNA: TGCGCCAGCAGCTTACGGACAGGGGTTAATTCACCCCTCCACTTT

CDR3 length: 12
clone size: few
D gene: TRBD1
J gene: TRBJ2-3
V gene: TRBV6-2/TRBV6-3
CDR3 protein: CARRGQPDTQYF
CDR3 DNA: TGTGCCAGAAGGGGACAGCCAGATACGCAGTATTTT

CDR3 length: 14
clone size: many
D gene: -
J gene: TRBJ2-7
V gene: TRBV12-3/TRBV12-4
CDR3 protein: CASSPRGVWYEQYF
CDR3 DNA: TGTGCCAGCAGCCCCAGGGGAGTATGGTACGAGCAGTACTTC

CDR3 length: 12
clone size: many
D gene: -
J gene: TRBJ2-3
V gene: TRBV27
CDR3 protein: CASSRSTDTQYF
CDR3 DNA: TGTGCCAGCAGCCGTAGCACAGATACGCAGTATTTT

CDR3 length: 15
clone size: many
D gene: -
J gene: TRBJ2-3
V gene: TRBV10-3
CDR3 protein: CAISDEDSGQDTQYF
CDR3 DNA: TGTGCCATCAGTGACGAGGACTCAGGTCAAGATACGCAGTATTTT

CDR3 length: 13
clone size: many
D gene: -
J gene: TRBJ2-3
V gene: TRBV4-1
CDR3 protein: CASRRGQLDTQYF
CDR3 DNA: TGCGCCAGCAGGCGCGGACAGCTAGATACGCAGTATTTT

CDR3 length: 17
clone size: few
D gene: -
J gene: TRBJ2-7
V gene: TRBV11-2
CDR3 protein: CASSLNWEILSSYEQYF
CDR3 DNA: TGTGCCAGCAGCTTAAACTGGGAAATCTTGAGCTCCTACGAGCAGTACTTC

CDR3 length: 15
clone size: many
D gene: -
J gene: TRBJ1-5
V gene: TRBV19
CDR3 protein: CASSVWGPSNQPQHF
CDR3 DNA: TGTGCCAGCTCGGTCTGGGGACCTAGCAATCAGCCCCAGCATTTT

CDR3 length: 14
clone size: many
D gene: -
J gene: TRBJ1-6
V gene: TRBV20-1
CDR3 protein: CSAPLRGYNSPLHF
CDR3 DNA: TGCAGTGCCCCTTTACGTGGGTATAATTCACCCCTCCACTTT

CDR3 length: 11
clone size: many
D gene: -
J gene: TRBJ2-7
V gene: TRBV7-9
CDR3 protein: CASSSDYEQYF
CDR3 DNA: TGTGCCAGCAGCTCAGACTACGAGCAGTACTTC

CDR3 length: 14
clone size: many
D gene: -
J gene: TRBJ1-4
V gene: TRBV5-1
CDR3 protein: CASSLPAANEKLFF
CDR3 DNA: TGCGCCAGCAGCTTGCCGGCAGCTAATGAAAAACTGTTTTTT

CDR3 length: 14
clone size: many
D gene: TRBD2
J gene: TRBJ2-1
V gene: TRBV27
CDR3 protein: CASSFGTSLGEQFF
CDR3 DNA: TGTGCCAGCAGTTTTGGGACTAGCCTTGGTGAGCAGTTCTTC

CDR3 length: 13
clone size: many
D gene: -
J gene: TRBJ1-5
V gene: TRBV12-3/TRBV12-4
CDR3 protein: CASRLGGNQPQHF
CDR3 DNA: TGTGCCAGCCGCTTAGGGGGCAATCAGCCCCAGCATTTT

CDR3 length: 15
clone size: many
D gene: TRBD1
J gene: TRBJ1-2
V gene: TRBV27
CDR3 protein: CASSRDRAVNYGYTF
CDR3 DNA: TGTGCCAGCAGCCGAGACAGGGCTGTTAACTATGGCTACACCTTC

CDR3 length: 15
clone size: many
D gene: -
J gene: TRBJ2-7
V gene: TRBV4-3
CDR3 protein: CASSQDETGGYEQYF
CDR3 DNA: TGCGCCAGCAGCCAAGACGAGACCGGTGGATACGAGCAGTACTTC

CDR3 length: 15
clone size: -
D gene: -
J gene: TRBJ2-2
V gene: TRBV27
CDR3 protein: CASKPAQGMGGELFF
CDR3 DNA: TGTGCCAGCAAACCCGCACAGGGAATGGGAGGGGAGCTGTTTTTT

CDR3 length: 16
clone size: many
D gene: -
J gene: TRBJ1-5
V gene: TRBV6-2/TRBV6-3
CDR3 protein: CASSYHRSGKGQPQHF
CDR3 DNA: TGTGCCAGCAGTTACCACAGATCAGGGAAGGGACAGCCCCAGCATTTT